What follows are 15 T cell receptor beta chains derived from one specimen sequenced in a study of cytomegalovirus exposure and HLA in healthy donors. It was with 60 Vbeta and 13 Jbeta primers that the PCR ran. TCRdb's table, derived via immunoSEQ multiplex PCR, lists solely in-frame clones and lacks some. The data hold around 67,000 clones, with around 80% observed a single time. Sequences were obtained from PBMCs. These receptor sequences come from a woman aged 30 to 39 in good health and CMV-seropositive.

The chain is built from TRBV6-1 and TRBJ2-5; 10 bases fit TRBD1. The J call may not be correct, given that the DNA end is closer to TRBJ2-7. Germline assignment: CDR1 MNHNS and CDR2 SASEGT. CDR3 length: 13 amino acids. The CDR3 reads CASRPGQGYEQYF. CDR3 DNA sequence: TGTGCCAGCAGGCCGGGACAGGGGTACGAGCAGTACTTC.

This clone showed up just once. The J gene is TRBJ1-2, the V gene TRBV25-1; D uncertain. The CDR3 extends over 14 amino acids. V was shortened by 8 bases and J by 4 bases, with 17 bases between the two germline ends. CDR1 and CDR2 from the germline V gene are MGHDK and SYGVNS. The CDR3 reads CASRSPGFLYGYTF. The CDR3 region has the DNA TGTGCCAGCCGTAGTCCGGGATTCCTCTATGGCTACACCTTC.

V and J are TRBV6-5 and TRBJ2-1, with 9 bases lining up with TRBD2. V lost 2 bases and J lost 8; bases outside the gene matches: 7. CDR3 size: 15 residues. CDR1 and CDR2 (germline): MNHEY, SVGAGI. The CDR3 reads CASSYSGGRVHEQFF. The CDR3 nucleotides read TGTGCCAGCAGTTACAGCGGCGGGAGGGTACATGAGCAGTTCTTC.

V gene TRBV4-2 combines with J gene TRBJ2-1; 16 nucleotides match TRBD2. J gave up 6 bases and V 1 base, and 6 bases lay outside the gene matches. CDR3 length: 18 amino acids. Germline CDR1 reads LGHNA; CDR2 reads YNFKEQ. CDR3 DNA sequence: TGTGCCAGCAGCCAAGCTCCGGGACTAGCGGGAGGGCGCAATGAGCAGTTCTTC. Protein product: CASSQAPGLAGGRNEQFF.

The chain joins TRBV5-4 to TRBJ2-1, with TRBD2 matching 7 bases. Looked up from germline, CDR1 is SGHNT and CDR2 is YYREEE (reference sequence). The CDR3 contains 15 residues. With V trimmed by 4 bases and J by 7 bases, 11 bases remained unmatched. The CDR3 sequence is CASSRGLGDENEQFF. CDR3 nucleotides: TGTGCCAGCAGCAGAGGACTAGGGGATGAGAATGAGCAGTTCTTC. Full variable domain (outside the CDR3, taken from reference TRBV5-4 and TRBJ2-1): ETGVTQSPTHLIKTRGQQVTLRCSSQSGHNTVSWYQQALGQGPQFIFQYYREEENGRGNFPPRFSGLQFPNYSSELNVNALELDDSALYLCASSRGLGDENEQFFGPGTRLTVL.

This clone came up a few times. The gene calls are TRBV7-9 and TRBJ1-5; 7 bases align to TRBD1. From germline, CDR1 is SEHNR and CDR2 FQNEAQ (reference sequence). The CDR3 sequence is 15 residues long. J lost 9 bases, V lost 5 bases, and 13 bases had no gene match. CDR3 amino acids: CASSPSGQAVGPQHF. Written as DNA, the CDR3 is TGTGCCAGCAGCCCGAGTGGACAGGCCGTCGGGCCCCAGCATTTT.

The chain uses TRBV5-1 and TRBJ1-1, with D perhaps TRBD1 (5 bases). Trimming removed 0 bases at V and 1 base at J, with 10 bases between. The CDR3 covers 15 residues. Germline lookup yields CDR1 SGHRS and CDR2 YFSETQ. In DNA form, the CDR3 reads TGCGCCAGCAGCTTGGCCGCAGGGCGGAACACTGAAGCTTTCTTT. Its protein is CASSLAAGRNTEAFF.

This clone was counted between two and nine times. The V gene is TRBV5-6, the J gene TRBJ2-1, with D maybe TRBD2 (6 bases). There are 13 residues in the CDR3. V shed 4 bases and J shed 10 bases, with 15 bases lying between them. Germline V gene sequence: CDR1 SGHDT, CDR2 YYEEEE. The CDR3 reads CASSLLGSGEQFF. The DNA of the CDR3 is TGTGCCAGCAGCCTTCTGGGTAGCGGAGAGCAGTTCTTC.

This clone was detected a few times. J is TRBJ1-1 and V is TRBV4-3, with D tentatively TRBD1 (5 bases). CDR1 and CDR2 from the germline V gene are LGHNA and YSLEER. CDR3 size: 15 residues. V lost 1 base to trimming and J lost 5 bases, with 14 bases between them. The CDR3 DNA reads as TGCGCCAGCAGCCAAGCCCCGGCAGGGAGGACTGAAGCTTTCTTT. It translates to CASSQAPAGRTEAFF.

The chain is built from TRBV6-5 and TRBJ2-1; 7 nucleotides agree with TRBD1. Germline loops: CDR1 MNHEY, CDR2 SVGAGI. Trimming at V came to 2 bases and at J to 10 bases, leaving 5 bases not matched to a gene. This CDR3 is 13 amino acids long. CDR3 residues: CASSYLGGQEQFF. The CDR3 nucleotides are TGTGCCAGCAGTTACCTAGGGGGACAGGAGCAGTTCTTC.

V gene TRBV9 combines with J gene TRBJ2-6; D is unclear. V dropped 1 base and J dropped 2 bases, with 10 bases sitting between them. In germline, CDR1 is SGDLS, CDR2 YYNGEE. The CDR3 is made up of 16 amino acids. This CDR3 reads CASSVFPNPGANVLTF. The CDR3 DNA reads as TGTGCCAGCAGCGTATTCCCTAACCCTGGGGCCAACGTCCTGACTTTC.

The V call is TRBV6-5, the J call TRBJ2-1, with D possibly being TRBD2 (6 bases). Trimming cost V 2 bases and J 15 bases, with 14 bases left between them. The CDR3 length is 12 residues. Germline CDR1 reads MNHEY; CDR2 reads SVGAGI. CDR3 sequence (DNA): TGTGCCAGCAGTTACGCGGAGGGACGGAGGTTCTTC. It specifies CASSYAEGRRFF.

The chain links TRBV7-9 to TRBJ2-7; D not resolved. CDR1 is SEHNR and CDR2 is FQNEAQ in the germline V gene (reference sequence). Trimming left V 2 bases short and J 2 bases short, with 16 bases between. The CDR3 contains 16 residues. The CDR3 sequence is CASSLSPSTPTYEQYF. The CDR3 bases are TGTGCCAGCAGCTTATCCCCCTCGACACCAACCTACGAGCAGTACTTC.

This chain connects TRBV28 to TRBJ1-5, with D possibly matching TRBD1 (5 bases). The CDR3 covers 16 residues. V shed 3 bases and J shed 1 base, with 13 bases lying between them. The germline V gene has CDR1 MDHEN and CDR2 SYDVKM. The CDR3 DNA reads TGTGCCAGCAGTTTGGGGGGGGTAGGAAGCAATCAGCCCCAGCATTTT. Amino acids: CASSLGGVGSNQPQHF.

This clone has just one count. The rearrangement joins TRBV28 to TRBJ2-7; D may be TRBD2 (6 bases). V lost 5 bases, J lost 7 bases, and 15 bases lay in between. This CDR3 is 13 amino acids long. Germline V gene data show CDR1 as MDHEN and CDR2 as SYDVKM. The CDR3 DNA follows: TGTGCCAGCAGTCGACTAGGGCCCGCTGAGCAGTACTTC. Protein product: CASSRLGPAEQYF.